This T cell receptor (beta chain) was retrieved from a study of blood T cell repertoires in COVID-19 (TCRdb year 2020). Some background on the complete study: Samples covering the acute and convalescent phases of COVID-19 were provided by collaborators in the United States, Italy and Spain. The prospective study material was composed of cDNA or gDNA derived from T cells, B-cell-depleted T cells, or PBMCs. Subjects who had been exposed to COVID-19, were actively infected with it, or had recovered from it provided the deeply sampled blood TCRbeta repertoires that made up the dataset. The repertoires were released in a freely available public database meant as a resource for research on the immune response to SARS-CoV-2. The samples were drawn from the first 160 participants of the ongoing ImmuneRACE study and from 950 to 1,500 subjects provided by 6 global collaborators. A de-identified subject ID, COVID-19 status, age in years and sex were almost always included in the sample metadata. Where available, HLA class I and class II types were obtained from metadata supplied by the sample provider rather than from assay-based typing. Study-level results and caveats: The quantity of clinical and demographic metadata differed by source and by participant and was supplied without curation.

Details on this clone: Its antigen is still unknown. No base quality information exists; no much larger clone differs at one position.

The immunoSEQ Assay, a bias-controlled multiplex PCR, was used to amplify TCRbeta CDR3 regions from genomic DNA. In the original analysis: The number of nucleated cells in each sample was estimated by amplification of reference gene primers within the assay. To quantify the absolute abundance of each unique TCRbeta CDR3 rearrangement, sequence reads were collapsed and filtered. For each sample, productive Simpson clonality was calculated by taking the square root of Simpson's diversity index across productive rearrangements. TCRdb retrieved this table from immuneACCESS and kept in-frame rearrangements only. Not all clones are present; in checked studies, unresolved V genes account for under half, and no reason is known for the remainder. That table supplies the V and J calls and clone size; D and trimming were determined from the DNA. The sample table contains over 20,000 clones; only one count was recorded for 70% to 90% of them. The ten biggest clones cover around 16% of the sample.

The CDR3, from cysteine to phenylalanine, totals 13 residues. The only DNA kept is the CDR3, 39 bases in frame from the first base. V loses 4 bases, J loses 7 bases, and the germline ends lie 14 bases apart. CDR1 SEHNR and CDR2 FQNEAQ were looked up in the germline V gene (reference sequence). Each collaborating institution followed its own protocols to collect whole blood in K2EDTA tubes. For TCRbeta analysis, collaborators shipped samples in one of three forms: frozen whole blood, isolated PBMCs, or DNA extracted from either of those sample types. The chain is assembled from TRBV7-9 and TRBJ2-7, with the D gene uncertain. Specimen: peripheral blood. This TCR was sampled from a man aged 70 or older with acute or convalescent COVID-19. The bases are TGTGCCAGCAGCTCGCACCATCTCGGGGAGCAGTACTTC. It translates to CASSSHHLGEQYF.